This entry is about one T cell receptor (beta chain). This sample is drawn from a study of blood T cell repertoires in COVID-19. For the study at large: Acute and convalescent COVID-19 specimens originated in the United States, Italy and Spain.

Followed over time, Seattle patients had been enrolled while infection was active. This CDR3 is built from 17 residues. The trim removed 0 bases at V and 7 bases at J, leaving 10 bases unmatched. The germline V gene has CDR1 SGHRS and CDR2 YFSETQ. Produced via immunoSEQ multiplex PCR; TCRdb's table is partial and in-frame only. The table shows 200,000 to 250,000 clones, with about 88% occurring only once. The specimen was peripheral blood. The V gene is TRBV5-1, the J gene TRBJ2-3, with TRBD2 matching over 11 bases. The TCR was taken from a woman aged 45-59 years with COVID-19, enrolled during active disease. As DNA, the CDR3 is TGCGCCAGCAGCTTGGATCGGGCTAGCGGGGGGAAACATACGCAGTATTTT. It encodes CASSLDRASGGKHTQYF.